The 19 T cell receptor beta chains below were found in one sample sequenced in a study of blood T cell repertoires in COVID-19. The assay was immunoSEQ multiplex PCR, and TCRdb's table has in-frame clones only and misses some. The sample records a few hundred thousand clones, around 84% being singletons. The material sequenced was peripheral blood. The receptor source for this set is a woman in her forties who had recovered from COVID-19.

The chain recombines TRBV19 with TRBJ1-1, with a possible D match to TRBD1 (6 bases). V was trimmed by 4 bases and J by 5 bases, leaving 11 bases between them. Germline CDR1 and CDR2: LNHDA and SQIVND (reference sequence). This CDR3 has 13 residues. CDR3 in DNA: TGTGCCAGTAGTAAAGCCAGGGGAACTGAAGCTTTCTTT. Translating it yields CASSKARGTEAFF. Filled out from reference TRBV19 and TRBJ1-1, the complete variable domain reads DGGITQSPKYLFRKEGQNVTLSCEQNLNHDAMYWYRQDPGQGLRLIYYSQIVNDFQKGDIAEGYSVSREKKESFPLTVTSAQKNPTAFYLCASSKARGTEAFFGQGTRLTVV.

The chain has TRBV5-4 and TRBJ1-4, with a possible D match to TRBD1 (5 bases). Germline V lookup: CDR1 SGHNT, CDR2 YYREEE (reference sequence). V lost 4 bases, J lost 2 bases, and 15 bases lay in between. The CDR3 has 16 residues. The CDR3 reads CASSRNQGRTNEKLFF. CDR3 DNA sequence: TGTGCCAGCAGCCGGAATCAGGGCAGGACTAATGAAAAACTGTTTTTT.

There are a few counts of this clone. The J gene is TRBJ1-3, the V gene TRBV6-1; 7 bases agree with TRBD1. Trimming cost V 0 bases and J 2 bases; bases outside gene matches: 4. CDR1 is MNHNS, CDR2 SASEGT, per germline. The CDR3 runs to 16 residues. The CDR3 DNA reads as TGTGCCAGCAGTGAAGCGTTCGGGACAGCTGGAAACACCATATATTTT. Encoded protein: CASSEAFGTAGNTIYF.

The chain carries TRBV30 and TRBJ2-1; no reliable D call. V lost 3 bases to trimming and J lost 0 bases, with 12 bases between them. CDR3 length equals 15 residues. The V gene's germline CDR1 is GTSNPN and CDR2 SVGIG (reference sequence). The CDR3 DNA reads TGTGCCTGGAGGACCGGGTCTAGCTCCTACAATGAGCAGTTCTTC. Translated: CAWRTGSSSYNEQFF.

This clone was observed a single time. The chain couples TRBV6-5 to TRBJ2-7; the match to TRBD1 covers 8 bases. The CDR3 runs 13 residues. V dropped 8 bases and J dropped 6; count of bases not matched to a gene: 9. CDR1 is MNHEY and CDR2 is SVGAGI in the germline V gene. The CDR3 sequence is CASAGQGLLEQYF. The DNA for the CDR3 is TGTGCCAGCGCCGGACAGGGCCTCCTCGAGCAGTACTTC.

The V gene is TRBV27, the J gene TRBJ1-2, with D possibly being TRBD1 (5 bases). The V end was cut by 1 base, the J end by 4 bases, with 7 bases between. The CDR3 consists of 13 residues. Germline V lookup: CDR1 MNHEY, CDR2 SMNVEV (reference sequence). The CDR3 sequence is CASSLFGAYGYTF. The CDR3 DNA follows: TGTGCCAGCAGTTTATTTGGGGCCTATGGCTACACCTTC.

The V and J genes are TRBV28 and TRBJ1-1, with D perhaps matching TRBD1 (6 bases). V was pared by 7 bases and J by 10 bases, with 19 bases between. Germline V gene sequence: CDR1 MDHEN, CDR2 SYDVKM. This CDR3 comprises 13 residues. For the CDR3, the DNA is TGTGCCAGCATTGAGGAAGTGACAGGAGGAGCTTTCTTT. Encoded protein: CASIEEVTGGAFF.

This chain uses TRBV5-5 with TRBJ2-7; 7 positions agree with TRBD2. Germline CDR1 SGHKS, CDR2 YYEKEE (reference sequence). The CDR3 contains 15 residues. V dropped 1 base and J dropped 3; count of bases not matched to a gene: 7. For the CDR3, the DNA is TGTGCCAGCAGCTTGAGTTCGGGGGGATTCTACGAGCAGTACTTC. Protein product: CASSLSSGGFYEQYF.

CDR3 residues: CATSDLAGVSYNEQFF. The CDR3 nucleotides read TGTGCCACCAGTGACCTAGCGGGGGTCTCCTACAATGAGCAGTTCTTC. The genes are TRBV24-1 and TRBJ2-1; 10 nucleotides agree with TRBD2. CDR3 size: 16 residues. Looked up from germline, CDR1 is KGHDR and CDR2 is SFDVKD. V shed 4 bases and J 0 bases; nucleotides not matched to a gene: 2.

V usage is TRBV19 and J usage is TRBJ1-5; 7 bases line up with TRBD1. The CDR3 is 14 amino acids. The germline V gene has CDR1 LNHDA and CDR2 SQIVND (reference sequence). V was clipped by 6 bases and J by 6 bases; unmatched bases: 8. DNA for the CDR3: TGTGCCAGTAGCATTAAGACAGGGCCTCAGCCCCAGCATTTT. The encoded protein is CASSIKTGPQPQHF.

This clone was recorded a few times. The chain has TRBV10-3 and TRBJ2-1, with D tentatively TRBD2 (6 bases). This CDR3 is built from 15 residues. V lost 0 bases, J lost 10 bases, and 16 bases lay in between. CDR1 is ENHRY and CDR2 is SYGVKD in the germline V gene. DNA of the CDR3: TGTGCCATCAGTGAGTCGATGGGGGGAGTAAGGGAGCAGTTCTTC. Translated: CAISESMGGVREQFF.

The V call is TRBV11-2, the J call TRBJ2-1, with TRBD2 identical over 11 bases. CDR1 is SGHAT and CDR2 is FQNNGV in the germline V gene. CDR3 size: 17 residues. Trimming at V came to 1 base and at J to 7 bases, leaving 9 bases not matched to a gene. CDR3 DNA sequence: TGTGCCAGCAGCTTAGTGGGGATAGCGGGGGGGCTAAATGAGCAGTTCTTC. Residues: CASSLVGIAGGLNEQFF.

The genes are TRBV5-4 and TRBJ1-1, with no clear D. There are 15 residues in the CDR3. Trimming took off 2 bases at V and 0 bases at J, with 11 bases between the two ends. Germline CDR1 SGHNT, CDR2 YYREEE (reference sequence). CDR3 DNA: TGTGCCAGCAGCTTCTTGGCGGGGATGAACACTGAAGCTTTCTTT. This gives the protein CASSFLAGMNTEAFF.

This clone was picked up one time. The rearrangement uses TRBV6-1 and TRBJ2-7; 9 nucleotides line up with TRBD1. V was clipped by 3 bases and J by 4 bases; unmatched bases: 4. Germline assignment: CDR1 MNHNS and CDR2 SASEGT. This CDR3 is built from 14 residues. The CDR3 reads CASSEGQGIYEQYF. CDR3 bases: TGTGCCAGCAGTGAGGGACAGGGTATTTACGAGCAGTACTTC.

About this clone: At the DNA level, this CDR3 is encoded by other sequences in the same sample as well. This rearrangement joins TRBV6-5 to TRBJ2-7; 10 nucleotides match TRBD1. The junction had 3 bases not matched to a gene; V was cut back by 3 bases and J by 1 base. CDR3 size: 15 residues. Germline assignment: CDR1 MNHEY and CDR2 SVGAGI. The CDR3 region has the DNA TGTGCCAGCAGTTATTCGGGACAGGGGTCCTACGAGCAGTACTTC. Its translation: CASSYSGQGSYEQYF.

The chain links TRBV3-1 (or the pseudogene TRBV3-2) to TRBJ2-3; 12 bases are a match to TRBD2. V lost 4 bases to trimming and J lost 6 bases; unmatched junction nucleotides: 2. CDR3 length: 14 amino acids. Germline V lookup: CDR1 LGHDT, CDR2 YNNKEL (reference sequence). The CDR3 DNA is TGTGCCAGCAGCCCTGGACTAGCGGGGGATACGCAGTATTTT. Residues: CASSPGLAGDTQYF.

The chain has TRBV19 and TRBJ1-1, with D possibly being TRBD1 (6 bases). There are 12 residues in the CDR3. Between the trimmed V and J ends, which lost 4 bases and 11 bases, there was a span of 14 bases. The germline CDR1 and CDR2 sequences are LNHDA and SQIVND (reference sequence). The CDR3 spells CASSRGQGMAFF. As DNA, the CDR3 is TGTGCCAGTAGTAGAGGTCAGGGGATGGCTTTCTTT.

V gene TRBV14 combines with J gene TRBJ1-4, with D perhaps matching TRBD1 (5 bases). The CDR3 runs to 15 residues. Per germline, CDR1 SGHDN and CDR2 FVKESK. V was shortened by 1 base and J by 8 bases, with 14 bases between the two germline ends. The CDR3 bases are TGTGCCAGCAGCCAAGTGCAGGGCTTTGGGGAAAAACTGTTTTTT. Its translation: CASSQVQGFGEKLFF.

This clone was seen a handful of times. Additional DNA sequences in this sample encode the identical CDR3. This sequence joins TRBV5-1 and TRBJ2-7; no clear D gene. The germline V gene has CDR1 SGHRS and CDR2 YFSETQ. V was cut by 0 bases and J by 4 bases, with 8 bases left in between. This CDR3 contains 13 residues. CDR3 coding DNA: TGCGCCAGCAGCTTGGCGGGTTTGTACGAGCAGTACTTC. It encodes CASSLAGLYEQYF.